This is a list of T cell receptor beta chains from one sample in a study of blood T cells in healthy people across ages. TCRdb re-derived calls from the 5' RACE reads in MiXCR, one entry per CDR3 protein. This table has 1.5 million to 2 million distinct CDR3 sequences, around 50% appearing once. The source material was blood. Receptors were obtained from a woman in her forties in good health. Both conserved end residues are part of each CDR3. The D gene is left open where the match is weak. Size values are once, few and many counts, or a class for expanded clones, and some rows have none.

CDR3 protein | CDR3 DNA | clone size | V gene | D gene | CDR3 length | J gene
CASTAGGRVGPYF | TGTGCCAGCACCGCAGGGGGCAGGGTTGGACCGTACTTC | - | TRBV28 | TRBD1 | 13 | TRBJ2-7
CASSTKQGPDTQYF | TGTGCCAGCAGTACCAAACAGGGGCCAGATACGCAGTATTTT | - | TRBV6-2/TRBV6-3 | TRBD1 | 14 | TRBJ2-3
CASSERGTSSGANVLTF | TGTGCCAGCAGTGAACGGGGGACCTCCTCTGGGGCCAACGTCCTGACTTTC | - | TRBV6-1 | - | 17 | TRBJ2-6
CASSSSNLAGGSTDTQYF | TGTGCCAGCAGCTCCTCCAACCTAGCGGGGGGGTCGACAGATACGCAGTATTTT | once | TRBV27 | TRBD2 | 18 | TRBJ2-3
CASSSPGGPWTEAFF | TGTGCCAGCAGCTCACCCGGTGGACCCTGGACTGAAGCTTTCTTT | - | TRBV5-6 | - | 15 | TRBJ1-1
CASSQDLAGGEETQYF | TGTGCCAGCAGCCAAGATCTAGCGGGGGGCGAAGAGACCCAGTACTTC | - | TRBV4-2 | TRBD2 | 16 | TRBJ2-5
CASSPSNSPLHF | TGTGCCAGCAGTCCTTCTAATTCACCCCTCCACTTT | few | TRBV18 | - | 12 | TRBJ1-6
CASSFTGTYGYTF | TGTGCCAGCAGTTTTACAGGGACCTATGGCTACACCTTC | - | TRBV28 | - | 13 | TRBJ1-2
CASSYVVGNTEAFF | TGTGCCAGCAGTTACGTGGTGGGGAACACTGAAGCTTTCTTT | - | TRBV27 | - | 14 | TRBJ1-1
CASSYTGGGKNIQYF | TGTGCCAGCAGTTACACGGGCGGTGGCAAAAACATTCAGTACTTC | - | TRBV6-5 | - | 15 | TRBJ2-4
CASSNGLAGGRISYEQYF | TGCGCCAGCAGCAATGGACTAGCGGGGGGCCGAATTTCCTACGAGCAGTACTTC | few | TRBV4-3 | TRBD2 | 18 | TRBJ2-7
CASSKRDRVFSYEQYF | TGTGCCAGCAGCAAGAGGGACAGGGTTTTCTCCTACGAGCAGTACTTC | - | TRBV21-1 | - | 16 | TRBJ2-7
CASSVSGGTGLYNEQFF | TGTGCCAGCAGCGTATCGGGCGGGACAGGATTATACAATGAGCAGTTCTTC | - | TRBV9 | TRBD1 | 17 | TRBJ2-1
CASRPGIWDRGRERDQPQHF | TGTGCCAGCAGACCCGGTATATGGGACAGGGGCCGCGAAAGGGATCAGCCCCAGCATTTT | - | TRBV6-2/TRBV6-3 | TRBD1 | 20 | TRBJ1-5
CASSSRTGDQIPYGYTF | TGTGCCAGCAGCTCCAGGACAGGCGACCAGATCCCCTATGGCTACACCTTC | - | TRBV11-2 | TRBD1 | 17 | TRBJ1-2
CASRWTGTVNEQFF | TGTGCCAGCCGATGGACAGGGACTGTGAATGAGCAGTTCTTC | - | TRBV2 | TRBD1 | 14 | TRBJ2-1
CASSVDRELTDTQYF | TGTGCCAGCAGTGTTGACAGGGAGCTTACAGATACGCAGTATTTT | - | TRBV6-2/TRBV6-3 | TRBD1 | 15 | TRBJ2-3
CASSIRIQETQYF | TGTGCCAGTAGTATAAGGATCCAAGAGACCCAGTACTTC | - | TRBV19 | - | 13 | TRBJ2-5
CSAMAGGINIQYF | TGCAGTGCTATGGCGGGGGGGATAAACATTCAGTACTTC | - | TRBV20-1 | TRBD2 | 13 | TRBJ2-4
CSVPGQGSTYEQYF | TGCAGCGTTCCGGGACAGGGAAGTACCTACGAGCAGTACTTC | - | TRBV29-1 | TRBD1 | 14 | TRBJ2-7
CASSFVATPSNQPQHF | TGTGCCAGCAGTTTCGTAGCAACCCCCAGCAATCAGCCCCAGCATTTT | once | TRBV12-3/TRBV12-4 | - | 16 | TRBJ1-5
CASGLDEQFF | TGTGCCAGCGGCCTAGATGAGCAGTTCTTC | - | TRBV7-2 | - | 10 | TRBJ2-1
CASSYQADRGYTF | TGTGCCAGCAGTTACCAGGCAGACCGCGGCTACACCTTC | - | TRBV6-2/TRBV6-3 | - | 13 | TRBJ1-2
CSARGSSGGYNEQFF | TGCAGTGCTAGAGGGTCTAGCGGGGGTTACAATGAGCAGTTCTTC | - | TRBV20-1 | TRBD2 | 15 | TRBJ2-1
CASSFSLLGVYNEQFF | TGTGCCAGCAGCTTCTCCCTTCTGGGGGTCTACAATGAGCAGTTCTTC | - | TRBV7-2 | - | 16 | TRBJ2-1
CSARYLLGLNIYEQYF | TGCAGTGCTAGGTACCTGTTGGGTTTAAATATCTACGAGCAGTACTTC | few | TRBV20-1 | - | 16 | TRBJ2-7
CATSNEARETQYF | TGTGCCACCTCGAACGAGGCTCGGGAGACCCAGTACTTC | - | TRBV27 | - | 13 | TRBJ2-5
CASSRGQLNSYEQYF | TGCGCCAGCAGCCGGGGACAGCTGAACTCCTACGAGCAGTACTTC | few | TRBV5-1 | TRBD1 | 15 | TRBJ2-7
CSASWSGANVLTF | TGCAGTGCTAGTTGGTCAGGGGCCAACGTCCTGACTTTC | few | TRBV20-1 | - | 13 | TRBJ2-6
CASSSRRAGETQYF | TGTGCCAGCAGTAGCAGACGGGCAGGAGAGACCCAGTACTTC | - | TRBV2 | - | 14 | TRBJ2-5
CAIRAVYGYTF | TGTGCCATCAGGGCAGTCTATGGCTACACCTTC | few | TRBV10-3 | - | 11 | TRBJ1-2
CSVAGLAGPFSTDTQYF | TGCAGCGTTGCGGGACTAGCGGGACCTTTTTCCACAGATACGCAGTATTTT | - | TRBV29-1 | TRBD2 | 17 | TRBJ2-3
CASSLRGGTDTQYF | TGTGCCAGCAGCTTAAGAGGGGGCACAGATACGCAGTATTTT | many | TRBV12-3/TRBV12-4 | - | 14 | TRBJ2-3
CASSLGAGTPSSGANVLTF | TGTGCCAGCAGCTTGGGCGCCGGGACACCGAGCTCTGGGGCCAACGTCCTGACTTTC | few | TRBV7-9 | - | 19 | TRBJ2-6
CASSLAAWQGGIMSQYF | TGTGCCAGCAGCTTGGCAGCGTGGCAAGGGGGGATCATGTCCCAGTACTTC | - | TRBV5-5 | - | 17 | TRBJ2-5
CASSETISGNEQFF | TGTGCCAGCAGCGAGACTATATCAGGCAATGAGCAGTTCTTC | - | TRBV7-2 | - | 14 | TRBJ2-1
CASRDRDRVYEQYF | TGTGCCAGCAGGGACCGGGACAGGGTCTACGAGCAGTACTTC | few | TRBV2 | TRBD1 | 14 | TRBJ2-7
CASSPLGGYNEQFF | TGTGCCAGCAGCCCCTTAGGGGGTTACAATGAGCAGTTCTTC | many | TRBV4-2 | - | 14 | TRBJ2-1
CATSDLEQGKETQYF | TGTGCCACCAGTGACCTAGAACAGGGCAAAGAGACCCAGTACTTC | few | TRBV24-1 | - | 15 | TRBJ2-5
CASSLAQRNSPLHF | TGTGCCAGCAGCTTAGCACAGAGAAATTCACCCCTCCACTTT | - | TRBV7-2 | - | 14 | TRBJ1-6
CASSYDQNLAGRNTGELFF | TGTGCCAGCAGTTACGACCAAAACCTAGCGGGGAGAAACACCGGGGAGCTGTTTTTT | - | TRBV6-2/TRBV6-3 | TRBD2 | 19 | TRBJ2-2
CASSTGQDYYNGQFF | TGCGCCAGCAGCACGGGACAGGACTACTACAATGGGCAGTTCTTC | - | TRBV5-1 | TRBD1 | 15 | TRBJ2-1
CASSFVTGVGNQPQHF | TGTGCCAGCAGTTTCGTCACAGGGGTGGGCAATCAGCCCCAGCATTTT | - | TRBV28 | TRBD1 | 16 | TRBJ1-5
CASSQNLAGAVLETQYF | TGCGCCAGCAGCCAAAACCTAGCGGGGGCGGTCCTGGAGACCCAGTACTTC | - | TRBV4-3 | TRBD2 | 17 | TRBJ2-5
CASSRGTGFSTDTQYF | TGTGCTAGCAGCCGGGGGACAGGGTTTAGCACAGATACGCAGTATTTT | few | TRBV7-7 | TRBD1 | 16 | TRBJ2-3
CSAREAGDRGQGQPQHF | TGCAGTGCTAGAGAGGCCGGGGACAGGGGGCAGGGGCAGCCCCAGCATTTT | - | TRBV20-1 | TRBD1 | 17 | TRBJ1-5
CASSPWTGGSSYEQYF | TGCGCCAGCAGCCCCTGGACAGGGGGGAGCTCCTACGAGCAGTACTTC | - | TRBV5-1 | TRBD1 | 16 | TRBJ2-7
CASSVSRSGNNEQFF | TGTGCCAGCAGCGTAAGTCGTTCGGGAAACAATGAGCAGTTCTTC | - | TRBV9 | - | 15 | TRBJ2-1
CASSLAQGQNIQYF | TGTGCCAGCAGCTTAGCGCAGGGGCAAAACATTCAGTACTTC | - | TRBV7-8 | - | 14 | TRBJ2-4
CASSQEGALAGAGNNNEQFF | TGTGCCAGCAGCCAGGAGGGCGCGCTAGCGGGGGCCGGGAATAACAATGAGCAGTTCTTC | few | TRBV4-2 | TRBD2 | 20 | TRBJ2-1